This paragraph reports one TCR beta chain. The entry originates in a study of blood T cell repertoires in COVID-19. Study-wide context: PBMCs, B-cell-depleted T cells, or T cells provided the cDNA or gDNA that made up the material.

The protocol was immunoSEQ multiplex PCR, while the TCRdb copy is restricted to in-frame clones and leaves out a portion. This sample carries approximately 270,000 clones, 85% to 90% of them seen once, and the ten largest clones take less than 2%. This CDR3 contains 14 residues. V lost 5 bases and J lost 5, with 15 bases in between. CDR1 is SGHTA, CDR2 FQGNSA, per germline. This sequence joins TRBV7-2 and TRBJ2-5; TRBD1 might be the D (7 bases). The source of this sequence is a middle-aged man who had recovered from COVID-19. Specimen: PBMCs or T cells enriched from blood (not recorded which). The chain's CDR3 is CASSPRGTEETQYF. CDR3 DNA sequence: TGTGCCAGCAGCCCCCGGGGGACAGAGGAGACCCAGTACTTC.